This entry is about one TCR beta chain. Its recognized antigen is unknown. The input lacks base qualities; no much larger clone sits a single base away. The cohort comprised around 690 healthy bone marrow donors. Cohort members were all nominally healthy when sampled, although unrecorded immune exposures were likely present. The donor tested CMV seronegative and was one of the 352 seronegative cohort members. A peripheral blood sample was collected from each donor, and TCR beta sequencing was performed on peripheral blood mononuclear cells. The Qiagen DNeasy Blood Extraction Kit was used to extract genomic DNA from the blood cell samples. Library generation was performed with the immunoSEQ multiplex PCR assay. For the multiplex PCR, a mixture combining 60 forward primers for TCR Vbeta segments and 13 reverse primers for TCR Jbeta segments was used. The CDR3 region of rearranged TCR beta genes was amplified from genomic DNA with a multiplex PCR assay. The Illumina HiSeq System was used to sequence the amplified TCR beta libraries as 87-base-pair reads. In the original analysis: Across the 670 or so repertoires, a later analysis counted roughly 84 million unique TCR beta chains, approximately 10 million of which were shared by at least two donors. To remove PCR and sequencing errors, raw reads were error-corrected and collapsed into unique sequences using a nearest-neighbor algorithm that merged closely related sequences. CDR3 sequences were aligned to IMGT reference sequences to assign V, D and J gene segments. For a sequence to be retained, at least a six-nucleotide match to both a V gene segment and a J gene segment was required. A rearrangement was called productive if the CDR3 had no stop codons and remained in frame with V and J, and every other rearrangement was called non-productive. Following IMGT convention, CDR3 was defined as the stretch from the second conserved V-encoded cysteine to the conserved J-encoded phenylalanine. In an earlier analysis of 587 of the donors, sequences lacking an unambiguous match to a single V gene segment were excluded. An earlier analysis of over 450 of the donors classified V segments as functional when productive rearrangements were above 56.7% and as segregating when the standard deviation between donors was above 5%. A statistical classification framework was built for diagnosing cytomegalovirus status from the catalog of TCR beta chain sequences. In a later analysis, V and J genes were assigned by comparing TCR nucleotide sequences against IMGT/GENE-DB human TR gene sequences. Using the TCRdist pipeline, a later analysis assigned CDR3 sequences along with most-parsimonious VDJ recombination scenarios. In a later analysis, each TCR beta chain was defined by its CDR3 amino acid sequence together with its V-gene family, and reads without a unique V-gene family were excluded. As a way to deal with suspected cross-contamination and a sequencing artifact, a later analysis dropped hundreds of nucleotide sequences that were highly shared and had low generation probability. In a later analysis, a clonal expansion index was calculated for each public chain from normalized within-repertoire ranks of inferred template counts. A later analysis computed generation probabilities with a VDJ recombination model fitted to out-of-frame rearrangements, and checked the results against IGoR. In a later analysis, hypergeometric tests were used to score TCR-TCR, TCR-HLA and TCR-CMV co-occurrence, with a repertoire-size bias correction applied to TCR pairs. In a later analysis, false discovery rates were estimated by permuting HLA or CMV assignments 20 times. In a later analysis, co-occurring TCRs were grouped with DBSCAN, and TCRdist sequence similarity was added when clustering was performed within HLA-allele-positive subsets. Repertoires with fewer than 30,000 or more than 120,000 public chains, plus five repertoires with anomalous nucleotide sharing, were excluded from co-occurrence clustering. TCRdb holds this immuneACCESS table with in-frame rearrangements only. Some clones are missing; in checked studies, unresolved V genes explain under half, and the rest has no known cause. Clone size and the V and J calls come from that table; the DNA yielded D and trimming. The sample table shows approximately 180,000 clones, and roughly 73% are seen once. The biggest ten clones account for 1.8% of the sample.

This specimen comes from a study of cytomegalovirus exposure and HLA in healthy donors (dated by TCRdb to the late 2010s). For the wider study: An earlier analysis of several hundred of the donors reported 276 Gb of sequence data and some 120 million unique TCR beta sequences from 150 million to 200 million T cells. Typing coverage varied by locus: roughly 620-640 donors for A, B, C, DRB1 and DQB1; roughly 500 for DQA1; some 610 for DPA1; approximately 470 for DPB1. In a later genetic analysis, genome-wide SNP genotypes for about three fifths of the 666 donors were used, and that subset was treated as a discovery cohort. Every discovery cohort repertoire had been produced on one sequencing platform. The study aimed to test whether signatures of past pathogen exposure could be identified by cataloging public T cell receptors. Across about 380 genotyped donors of the cohort, an average of about 250,000 unique TCR beta nucleotide sequences per donor were sequenced, and 15% to 20% of those sequences were non-productive. HLA typing included class I and class II loci at four-digit resolution. Because of strong linkage in the cohort, four or five DR-DQ haplotypes were treated as single units for association and clustering. The later analysis used no new phenotypic data to find candidate immune exposures, relying instead on TCR beta sequences and their occurrence across donors. In addition to the first cohort of 650 to 800 subjects, a separate validation cohort of 120 different subjects was used. To decide whether each TCR beta V gene segment behaved as functional or pseudogenic, an earlier analysis of approximately 620 of the donors relied on high-throughput TCR beta sequencing. The genetic ancestry cluster associated with self-reported Caucasian donors included roughly four fifths of the 300 to 450 genotyped donors. Using immunosequencing, the study profiled T cell repertoires from some 670 subjects and related those repertoires to cytomegalovirus serostatus. The study combined high-throughput TCR immunosequencing, statistical association of individual TCRs with disease status, and machine learning to predict cytomegalovirus infection status. About 300 gigabases of sequencing data and some 85 million unique TCR sequences were included in an early release covering about 600 HLA-typed donors. Alongside the repertoire data, information on donor age, sex, ethnicity and CMV serostatus was compiled. To study patterns of TCR occurrence, a later analysis re-analyzed previously published TCR beta repertoires from around 660 donors and added high-resolution HLA genotyping. Results and caveats for the whole study, not just this receptor: The only immune exposure information available for the cohort was CMV serostatus. A further reported finding was that TCR beta sequences accurately predicted the HLA-A and HLA-B alleles for most subjects in the first cohort. Because HLA typing was unavailable for some donors at each locus, only the typed subset was used in association tests. Presence/absence analyses assumed roughly uniform sequencing depth across donors, an assumption that may not hold. A later analysis found that TCR association rates varied across HLA loci, with DRB1 alleles showing the most associated TCRs and HLA-C alleles the fewest. The authors suggested that the approach could potentially be extended to other disease states and immunological phenotypes. A few of the identified cytomegalovirus-associated TCR beta chains were confirmed in vitro to be specific for cytomegalovirus antigens. Broadly in line with IMGT annotations, most TCR beta V segments showed up in productive rearrangements about 90% or about 30% of the time in an earlier analysis of around 600 of the donors. Some IMGT-functional V segments, including TRBV6-2 and TRBV6-3, could not be distinguished by the 87-base-pair reads and were therefore excluded. While some public TCRs were present in many individuals, most TCR sequences turned up only very rarely across donors. Compared with equally common non-associated chains, HLA-associated TCR beta chains in a later analysis were more clonally expanded and had lower generation probabilities. A cluster of highly shared sequence variants was judged likely to represent a technical artifact of the sequencing pipeline. When HLA alleles, especially DR and DQ, strongly co-occurred, attributing TCR associations to individual alleles was difficult. About 17 rarely observed V segments, including chromosome 9 orphons, were excluded from the earlier analysis of approximately 500 of the donors because counts were too low. Linkage disequilibrium might explain the correlated functional status among segregating V segments, but an unknown experimental factor could not be excluded. V-gene and J-gene trimming of TCR beta chains was associated with a missense DCLRE1C variant in a later genetic analysis, and the association was replicated in an independent cohort. In a later analysis, most CMV-associated TCR beta chains were found to appear HLA-restricted, with HLA associations seemingly driven largely by CMV exposure. Cytomegalovirus status was reported to be diagnosed by the classifier with high specificity and sensitivity in both the original and validation cohorts. In a later genetic analysis, fewer N-insertions in productive TCRs were reported among donors in an Asian-associated ancestry cluster than the roughly 700-donor mean. Specific HLA alleles were associated with about 17,000 TCR beta sequences at a false discovery rate of 0.05 in a later analysis. Several of the top co-occurrence clusters appeared to be linked to parvovirus B19, influenza, CMV and Epstein-Barr virus, according to a later analysis. The study listed approximately 150 TCR beta chains as associated with cytomegalovirus. In this cohort, only TCR beta chains were sequenced, and detectable features were limited by the absence of alpha or paired-chain data.

As encoded in the germline V gene, CDR1 is LGHNT while CDR2 is FRNRAP. V is cut by 1 base and J by 0 bases, and the space between the germline ends is 10 bases. The CDR3, from cysteine to phenylalanine, totals 16 residues. Of the read, only the CDR3 DNA is kept; its 48 bases are in frame from base 1. The TCR originated in a woman aged 30 to 39 in good health and CMV-seronegative. The specimen was PBMCs. Recombination joined TRBV12-5 with TRBJ1-5; the D gene cannot be resolved reliably. The CDR3 region has the sequence CASGLGVATSNQPQHF. The DNA is TGTGCTAGTGGTTTGGGGGTAGCGACTAGCAATCAGCCCCAGCATTTT.